This TCR beta chain is from a study of cytomegalovirus exposure and HLA in healthy donors (TCRdb year 2017). Looking at the study overall: An earlier analysis of roughly 630 of the donors reported 250 to 300 Gb of sequence data and more than 90 million unique TCR beta sequences from roughly 200 million T cells. About 300 gigabases of sequencing data and 80 million or so unique TCR sequences were included in an early release covering 550 to 650 HLA-typed donors. The genetic ancestry cluster associated with self-reported Caucasian donors included 81% of the roughly 400 genotyped donors. The study aimed to test whether cataloging public T cell receptors could reveal signatures of past pathogen exposure. Using immunosequencing, the study profiled T cell repertoires from 666 subjects and related those repertoires to cytomegalovirus serostatus. Along with the approximately 600-subject first cohort, a separate validation cohort of around 110 different subjects was used. High-throughput TCR immunosequencing, statistical association of individual TCRs with disease status, and machine learning were combined to predict cytomegalovirus infection status. To study patterns of TCR occurrence, a later analysis re-analyzed previously published TCR beta repertoires from 666 donors and added high-resolution HLA genotyping. Rather than drawing on any new phenotypic data, the later analysis identified candidate immune exposures from TCR beta sequences and the way those sequences occurred across donors. An earlier analysis of roughly 600 of the donors used high-throughput TCR beta sequencing to judge whether each TCR beta V gene segment behaved as functional or pseudogenic. Donor age, sex, ethnicity and CMV serostatus were compiled alongside the repertoire data. A later genetic analysis took genome-wide SNP genotypes for about 65% of the 666 donors and used that subset as a discovery cohort. Every repertoire in the discovery cohort had been generated on one and the same sequencing platform. Both class I and class II loci were covered by HLA typing, at four-digit resolution. The number of typed donors differed by locus: roughly 620-640 for A, B, C, DRB1 and DQB1; about 520 for DQA1; about 600 for DPA1; and 400 to 480 for DPB1. Because of strong linkage in the cohort, 4 to 6 DR-DQ haplotypes were treated as single units for association and clustering. On average, around 240,000 unique TCR beta nucleotide sequences were sequenced per donor among 398 genotyped donors of the cohort, with roughly 18% of those sequences being non-productive.

In total, 630 or so healthy bone marrow donors made up the cohort. At the time of sampling, every cohort member was nominally healthy, though immune exposures that went unrecorded were likely present. The donor was CMV seronegative and belonged to the group of approximately 320 seronegative cohort members. A peripheral blood sample was provided by each donor, and peripheral blood mononuclear cells were used for TCR beta sequencing. Genomic DNA extraction from the blood cell samples was performed with the Qiagen DNeasy Blood Extraction Kit. There are 18 amino acids in the CDR3, from cysteine to phenylalanine inclusive. Only the CDR3 region is kept as DNA, spanning 54 bases read in frame from base 1. V is reduced by 7 bases and J by 0 bases, leaving a spacing of 22 bases between them. Via the germline V gene, CDR1 is SNHLY and CDR2 FYNNEI. Libraries were constructed by the immunoSEQ multiplex PCR assay. The multiplex PCR relied on a mix of 60 forward primers for TCR Vbeta segments and 13 reverse primers for TCR Jbeta segments. Amplification of the CDR3 region of rearranged TCR beta genes was performed with a multiplex PCR assay on genomic DNA. On the Illumina HiSeq System, the amplified TCR beta libraries were sequenced as 87-base-pair reads. The authors' analysis ran thus. In a later analysis, 80 million or so unique TCR beta chains were counted across the 500 to 850 repertoires, and roughly 10 million of these chains were shared by at least two donors. Raw reads were error-corrected and collapsed into unique sequences with a nearest-neighbor algorithm that merged closely related sequences to remove PCR and sequencing errors. Alignment of CDR3 sequences to IMGT reference sequences was used to assign V, D and J gene segments. For a sequence to be retained, at least a six-nucleotide match to both a V gene segment and a J gene segment was required. A rearrangement was called productive if the CDR3 had no stop codons and remained in frame with V and J, and every other rearrangement was called non-productive. Following IMGT convention, CDR3 was defined as the stretch from the second conserved V-encoded cysteine to the conserved J-encoded phenylalanine. The earlier analysis of approximately 590 of the donors excluded any sequence lacking an unambiguous match to a single V gene segment. In an earlier analysis of around 600 of the donors, V segments were called functional above 56.7% productive rearrangements and were called segregating when the between-donor standard deviation exceeded 5%. A statistical classification framework was built to diagnose cytomegalovirus status from the catalog of TCR beta chain sequences. V and J gene assignment, in a later analysis, came from comparing TCR nucleotide sequences with IMGT/GENE-DB human TR gene sequences. Using the TCRdist pipeline, a later analysis assigned CDR3 sequences along with most-parsimonious VDJ recombination scenarios. In a later analysis, each TCR beta chain was defined by its CDR3 amino acid sequence together with its V-gene family, and reads without a unique V-gene family were excluded. A later analysis removed 500 to 650 highly shared, low-generation-probability nucleotide sequences to deal with suspected cross-contamination and a sequencing artifact. In a later analysis, a clonal expansion index was calculated for each public chain from normalized within-repertoire ranks of inferred template counts. A later analysis computed generation probabilities with a VDJ recombination model fitted to out-of-frame rearrangements, and checked the results against IGoR. Hypergeometric tests were used in a later analysis to score TCR-TCR, TCR-HLA and TCR-CMV co-occurrence, with a repertoire-size bias correction applied to the TCR pairs. A later analysis estimated false discovery rates by permuting HLA or CMV assignments 20 times. In a later analysis, co-occurring TCRs were grouped using DBSCAN, with TCRdist sequence similarity added in when clustering inside HLA-allele-positive subsets. For co-occurrence clustering, repertoires with fewer than 30,000 or more than 120,000 public chains were excluded, along with five repertoires with anomalous nucleotide sharing. The immuneACCESS repertoire file appears here via TCRdb, limited to in-frame rearrangements. These files lack a portion of the clones; in checked studies, under half of the deficit traces to unresolved V genes, and the cause of the others is not known. V and J calls and clone size follow that table, whereas D and trimming were derived from the DNA. The table for this sample lists roughly 130,000 clones; about 84% of them were counted only once. The ten largest clones capture over 1% of the sample.

A word on this clone: This receptor's antigen is unknown. Per-base quality was not reported, and no clone a single base away is much larger than it.

Beyond this particular receptor, the publication reports: A cluster of highly shared sequence variants was judged likely to represent a technical artifact of the sequencing pipeline. A later analysis found that HLA-associated TCR beta chains were more clonally expanded and had lower generation probabilities than equally common non-associated chains. In vitro tests confirmed that a few of the cytomegalovirus-associated TCR beta chains recognize cytomegalovirus antigens. The earlier analysis of 587 of the donors excluded 15 to 20 rarely observed V segments, including chromosome 9 orphons, because counts were too low. The only immune exposure information available for the cohort was CMV serostatus. While some public TCRs were present in many individuals, most TCR sequences turned up only very rarely across donors. According to a later analysis, parvovirus B19, influenza, CMV and Epstein-Barr virus appeared linked to several top co-occurrence clusters. In the study, approximately 160 TCR beta chains were listed as associated with cytomegalovirus. A later analysis found that TCR association rates varied across HLA loci, with DRB1 alleles showing the most associated TCRs and HLA-C alleles the fewest. Some IMGT-functional V segments, including TRBV6-2 and TRBV6-3, could not be distinguished by the 87-base-pair reads and were therefore excluded. In an earlier analysis of around 500 of the donors, most TCR beta V segments appeared in productive rearrangements about 87% or about 30% of the time, broadly matching IMGT annotations. V-gene and J-gene trimming of TCR beta chains was associated with a missense DCLRE1C variant in a later genetic analysis, and the association was replicated in an independent cohort. HLA typing was unavailable for some donors at each locus, so association tests used only the typed subset. Strong co-occurrence of HLA alleles, especially DR and DQ, made assigning TCR associations to individual alleles difficult. Most CMV-associated TCR beta chains appeared to be HLA-restricted in a later analysis, and the HLA associations seemed to be driven largely by CMV exposure. Linkage disequilibrium might explain the correlated functional status among segregating V segments, but an unknown experimental factor could not be excluded. A further reported finding was that TCR beta sequences accurately predicted the HLA-A and HLA-B alleles for most subjects in the first cohort. Specific HLA alleles were associated with about 17,000 TCR beta sequences at a false discovery rate of 0.05 in a later analysis. The presence/absence analyses assumed that sequencing depth was roughly uniform across donors, and that assumption may not be true. The cohort was sequenced for TCR beta chains only, and without alpha or paired-chain data the features that could be detected were limited. According to the authors, the approach could potentially be generalized to other disease states and immunological phenotypes. The classifier was reported to diagnose cytomegalovirus status with high specificity and sensitivity in both the original and validation cohorts. Compared with the roughly 710-donor mean, donors in an Asian-associated ancestry cluster had fewer N-insertions in productive TCRs, according to a later genetic analysis.

The origin of this receptor is a boy younger than 18 in good health and CMV-seronegative. The sample comprised PBMCs. Recombination linked TRBV2 to TRBJ2-1, with TRBD2 tentatively as D gene (6 bases match). In nucleotide form, the sequence is TGTGCCAGCAATCGACCTAGCGCCCTCCCTAGCTCCTACAATGAGCAGTTCTTC. Translation gives CASNRPSALPSSYNEQFF. The full variable domain, completed from the reference TRBV2 and TRBJ2-1 proteins outside the CDR3, reads EPEVTQTPSHQVTQMGQEVILRCVPISNHLYFYWYRQILGQKVEFLVSFYNNEISEKSEIFDDQFSVERPDGSNFTLKIRSTKLEDSAMYFCASNRPSALPSSYNEQFFGPGTRLTVL.